The 20 T cell receptor beta chains listed next were all sequenced from one sample in a study of cytomegalovirus exposure and HLA in healthy donors. 13 Jbeta primers and 60 Vbeta primers were used for the PCR. Clones were read by immunoSEQ multiplex PCR, and TCRdb kept only the in-frame ones, dropping some. Counted here are around 100,000 clones, 60% to 75% occurring once; the ten biggest clones make up 11%. Sequencing was performed on PBMCs. Receptors were obtained from a man aged 40-55 years in good health and CMV-seropositive.

The V and J genes are TRBV7-8 and TRBJ1-2; 8 bases match TRBD1. Germline CDR1 reads SGHVS; CDR2 reads FQNEAQ. V lost 4 bases to trimming and J lost 2 bases; unmatched junction nucleotides: 3. This CDR3 comprises 14 residues. The CDR3 nucleotides are TGTGCCAGCAGCTCGGACAGGGTCAACTATGGCTACACCTTC. It yields the protein CASSSDRVNYGYTF.

The chain employs TRBV19 and TRBJ1-5; unclear D gene. The V and J ends lost 3 bases and 1 base respectively, with 10 bases between them. CDR3 length: 15 residues. CDR1 and CDR2 from the germline V gene are LNHDA and SQIVND (reference sequence). The CDR3 nucleotides read TGTGCCAGTAGTATCCAAAGGGAGAGCAATCAGCCCCAGCATTTT. Encoded protein: CASSIQRESNQPQHF. The full variable domain, with the rest looked up from reference TRBV19 and TRBJ1-5, is DGGITQSPKYLFRKEGQNVTLSCEQNLNHDAMYWYRQDPGQGLRLIYYSQIVNDFQKGDIAEGYSVSREKKESFPLTVTSAQKNPTAFYLCASSIQRESNQPQHFGDGTRLSIL.

Only a few counts were recorded for this clone. The rearrangement links TRBV5-6 to TRBJ2-2, with 10 bases matching TRBD1. The junction had 6 bases not matched to a gene; V was cut back by 10 bases and J by 3 bases. CDR1 is SGHDT, CDR2 YYEEEE, per germline. The CDR3 is made up of 14 amino acids. The CDR3: CAVGQGLDTGELFF. CDR3 nucleotide sequence: TGTGCCGTGGGACAGGGGCTCGACACCGGGGAGCTGTTTTTT.

The chain uses TRBV6-4 and TRBJ2-2, with 9 positions matching TRBD1. The J segment lost 3 bases and the V segment lost 5 bases, leaving 1 base of the junction unmatched. The CDR3 has 14 residues. Germline V gene data show CDR1 as MRHNA and CDR2 as SNTAGT. The CDR3 loop reads CASSRTGDTGELFF. CDR3 sequence (DNA): TGTGCCAGCAGTAGGACAGGGGACACCGGGGAGCTGTTTTTT.

This clone was seen a single time. V usage is TRBV13 and J usage is TRBJ1-2; no definite D call. V shed 8 bases and J shed 1 base, with 11 bases lying between them. Germline V lookup: CDR1 PRHDT, CDR2 FYEKMQ (reference sequence). The CDR3 contains 13 residues. As DNA, the CDR3 is TGTGCCAGCGGCGAGGGTGGTAACTATGGCTACACCTTC. This gives the protein CASGEGGNYGYTF.

The chain carries TRBV6-1 and TRBJ2-7; D not certain. The germline V gene has CDR1 MNHNS and CDR2 SASEGT. V shed 8 bases and J shed 3 bases, with 5 bases lying between them. The CDR3 contains 10 residues. CDR3: CASGVYEQYF. The CDR3 nucleotides are TGTGCCAGCGGAGTCTACGAGCAGTACTTC.

This chain connects TRBV7-9 to TRBJ2-3; 9 nucleotides match TRBD2. V shed 9 bases, J shed 0 bases, and the junction held 4 bases outside the gene matches. The CDR3 consists of 14 residues. CDR1 is SEHNR, CDR2 FQNEAQ, per germline (reference sequence). CDR3 nucleotides: TGTGCCAGTGGGCGGGAGGGTAGCACAGATACGCAGTATTTT. Translating it yields CASGREGSTDTQYF.

This sequence joins TRBV7-9 and TRBJ2-3; the D is unclear. This CDR3 region has 15 residues. Trimming pared 1 base from V and 1 base from J, leaving 9 bases between. CDR1 and CDR2 (germline): SEHNR, FQNEAQ (reference sequence). DNA for the CDR3: TGTGCCAGCAGCTTAGTCGCCTATCGCACAGATACGCAGTATTTT. This gives the protein CASSLVAYRTDTQYF.

This clone was seen only a few times. The rearrangement uses TRBV2 and TRBJ2-2; D gene uncertain. Germline lookup yields CDR1 SNHLY and CDR2 FYNNEI. CDR3 length equals 16 residues. The germline V and J ends were trimmed by 7 bases and 0 bases, with 15 bases remaining between them. CDR3 coding DNA: TGTGCCAGCATTTATAACGCTAACGCGAACACCGGGGAGCTGTTTTTT. Residues: CASIYNANANTGELFF.

A few counts support this clone. The gene calls are TRBV12-5 and TRBJ2-1; tentative D call: TRBD1 (5 bases). The germline gives CDR1 LGHNT, CDR2 FRNRAP. This CDR3 region has 14 residues. The V gene lost 9 bases and the J gene lost 1 base, with 13 bases spanning the gap. CDR3 in DNA: TGTGCTAGCCTTGACAGCTATTCCTACAATGAGCAGTTCTTC. Translated: CASLDSYSYNEQFF.

This CDR3 is CASSPRVGLAGDEQYV. CDR3 nucleotides: TGTGCCAGCAGCCCTAGGGTAGGACTAGCGGGAGACGAGCAGTACGTC. The chain combines TRBV2 with TRBJ2-7; 13 positions agree with TRBD2. The CDR3 length is 16 residues. After removal of 6 bases from V and 5 bases from J, the junction contained 10 bases not matched to a gene. Looked up from germline, CDR1 is SNHLY and CDR2 is FYNNEI.

The count of this clone is one. This sequence joins TRBV5-1 and TRBJ2-2; TRBD2 matches 11 bases. The CDR3 has 17 amino acids. Trimming cost V 3 bases and J 1 base; bases outside gene matches: 5. Germline V gene sequence: CDR1 SGHRS, CDR2 YFSETQ. For the CDR3, the DNA is TGCGCCAGCAGCTCCTACACTAGCGGGGGGAACACCGGGGAGCTGTTTTTT. Translated: CASSSYTSGGNTGELFF.

This clone was observed a handful of times. J is TRBJ2-3 and V is TRBV25-1; a weak D match, TRBD2 (5 bases). The germline V gene has CDR1 MGHDK and CDR2 SYGVNS. CDR3 length: 15 amino acids. V lost 4 bases and J 4 bases, leaving 15 bases between the germline ends. DNA for the CDR3: TGTGCCAGCAGTGGTTGGGGAGTTCAAGCAGATACGCAGTATTTT. Translation: CASSGWGVQADTQYF. The full variable domain, completed using reference TRBV25-1 and TRBJ2-3, is EADIYQTPRYLVIGTGKKITLECSQTMGHDKMYWYQQDPGMELHLIHYSYGVNSTEKGDLSSESTVSRIRTEHFPLTLESARPSHTSQYLCASSGWGVQADTQYFGPGTRLTVL.

The J gene is TRBJ1-1, the V gene TRBV6-5; D not certain. V was cut by 5 bases and J by 0 bases, with 7 bases left in between. The CDR3 is 13 amino acids. CDR1 MNHEY and CDR2 SVGAGI come from the germline V gene. CDR3 DNA sequence: TGTGCCAGCAGTGAAGCTTTGAACACTGAAGCTTTCTTT. It codes for CASSEALNTEAFF.

The chain carries TRBV2 and TRBJ2-3, with 9 bases lining up with TRBD2. The germline V gene has CDR1 SNHLY and CDR2 FYNNEI. V lost 10 bases to trimming and J lost 4 bases; unmatched junction nucleotides: 9. The CDR3 covers 14 residues. CDR3 sequence reads: CANTLAGAADTQYF. The CDR3 bases are TGTGCCAATACCTTAGCGGGAGCCGCAGATACGCAGTATTTT.

The chain recombines TRBV18 with TRBJ1-5; tentative D call: TRBD1 (5 bases). V was pared by 3 bases and J by 11 bases, with 11 bases between. The CDR3 is 12 amino acids. The germline CDR1 and CDR2 sequences are KGHSH and LQKENI. The CDR3 reads CASSPWGLTQHF. The CDR3 bases are TGTGCCAGCTCACCGTGGGGCCTTACCCAGCATTTT.

The chain carries TRBV6-5 and TRBJ1-1; TRBD1 matches at 9 bases. After removal of 3 bases from V and 6 bases from J, the junction contained 5 bases not matched to a gene. The CDR3 has 14 amino acids. In germline, CDR1 is MNHEY, CDR2 SVGAGI. CDR3 DNA sequence: TGTGCCAGCAGTTATCGCCGGGACAGGGCTGAAGCTTTCTTT. It is translated as CASSYRRDRAEAFF.

V usage is TRBV7-9 and J usage is TRBJ2-3, with a weak D call TRBD1 (6 bases). Trimming took 2 bases from V and 2 from J, leaving 14 bases between them. Germline assignment: CDR1 SEHNR and CDR2 FQNEAQ (reference sequence). This CDR3 has 16 amino acids. The CDR3 DNA reads as TGTGCCAGCAGCTTAAACAGGGCTCTTCTCACAGATACGCAGTATTTT. It specifies CASSLNRALLTDTQYF.

This rearrangement joins TRBV28 to TRBJ2-7; 7 positions match TRBD1. The CDR3 spans 11 residues. CDR1 is MDHEN, CDR2 SYDVKM, per germline. The CDR3 region is CDLDRVNGQYF. CDR3 DNA sequence: TGTGATCTCGACAGGGTCAACGGGCAGTACTTC.

The rearrangement links TRBV9 to TRBJ2-1, with 8 bases fitting TRBD2. The CDR3 spans 15 residues. Germline assignment: CDR1 SGDLS and CDR2 YYNGEE. Germline trimming cut 0 bases from V and 5 bases from J; bases unmatched to any gene: 4. CDR3 in DNA: TGTGCCAGCAGCGTAGCAGCGGGGGCCCACAATGAGCAGTTCTTC. It codes for CASSVAAGAHNEQFF.